The 25 T cell receptor beta chains reported below all come from one sample, sequenced in a study of blood T cell repertoires in COVID-19 (dated by TCRdb to the early 2020s). Libraries came from the immunoSEQ multiplex PCR assay. The clones in this table, taken by TCRdb from immuneACCESS, are in-frame only. Not every clone is retained; where verified, under half of the shortfall comes from an unresolved V gene, and the cause of the rest is unknown. The sample table contains more than 200,000 clones; only one count was recorded for approximately 84% of them. Roughly 1.7% of the sample goes to the ten largest clones. The sample consisted of PBMCs or T cells enriched from blood (not recorded which). These receptors all stem from a man between 40 and 49 years old who had recovered from COVID-19.

V usage is TRBV7-8 and J usage is TRBJ2-7; weak D call: TRBD1 (6 bases). Between the trimmed V and J ends, which lost 6 bases and 3 bases, there was a span of 15 bases. There are 14 residues in the CDR3. Germline lookup yields CDR1 SGHVS and CDR2 FQNEAQ. CDR3 amino acids: CASSWTEHNYEQYF. CDR3 sequence (DNA): TGTGCCAGCAGTTGGACAGAACACAACTACGAGCAGTACTTC.

A single count supports this clone. This sequence joins TRBV6-2 or TRBV6-3 and TRBJ2-7, with 7 bases matching TRBD1. The CDR3 is made up of 13 amino acids. Trimming removed 4 bases from V and 2 bases from J; junction bases left unmatched: 2. The V gene's germline CDR1 is MNHEY and CDR2 SVGEGT. The CDR3 region has the DNA TGTGCCAGCAGTTGGACAGGTACCTACGAGCAGTACTTC. It yields the protein CASSWTGTYEQYF.

This clone was counted a few times. The CDR3 reads CAWSPNEKLFF. CDR3 DNA sequence: TGTGCCTGGAGTCCGAATGAAAAACTGTTTTTT. V and J are TRBV30 and TRBJ1-4; no definite D call. Germline assignment: CDR1 GTSNPN and CDR2 SVGIG (reference sequence). With 2 bases removed from V and 5 bases from J, the gap between germline ends came to 3 bases. The CDR3 has 11 amino acids.

The rearrangement links TRBV2 to TRBJ2-1; D not resolved. CDR1 is SNHLY, CDR2 FYNNEI, per germline. Deletions cut 3 bases from V and 8 bases from J, with 11 bases between. This CDR3 spans 13 amino acids. The CDR3 DNA reads as TGTGCCAGCAGTGAGTCTATCATTGATGAGCAGTTCTTC. Amino acid sequence: CASSESIIDEQFF.

This chain connects TRBV2 to TRBJ2-5, with 9 positions matching TRBD2. The CDR3 extends over 13 amino acids. V lost 7 bases, J lost 3 bases, and 3 bases stayed unmatched. The germline CDR1 and CDR2 sequences are SNHLY and FYNNEI. The CDR3 DNA follows: TGTGCCAGCATTGCTAGCGGGGAAGAGACCCAGTACTTC. The encoded protein is CASIASGEETQYF.

The V gene is TRBV10-3, the J gene TRBJ1-1; the D is unclear. Deletions cut 4 bases from V and 1 base from J, with 7 bases between. This CDR3 is built from 13 residues. The V gene's germline CDR1 is ENHRY and CDR2 SYGVKD. CDR3 nucleotide sequence: TGTGCCATCAGTGTGTTACAGAACACTGAAGCTTTCTTT. Its protein product is CAISVLQNTEAFF.

This clone came up once. The chain uses TRBV15 and TRBJ1-3; D is undetermined. The germline gives CDR1 LNHNV, CDR2 YYDKDF (reference sequence). This CDR3 has 14 residues. V was trimmed by 5 bases and J by 4 bases, leaving 12 bases between them. CDR3 DNA: TGTGCCACCAGCCCCATGGGCTTAGGAAACACCATATATTTT. Its protein product is CATSPMGLGNTIYF.

The chain joins TRBV12-3 or TRBV12-4 to TRBJ1-3; 7 bases match TRBD1. The CDR3 runs 13 residues. The ends lost 8 bases at V and 4 bases at J; junction bases unmatched: 5. The CDR3 is CASQTGNGNTIYF. Here the CDR3 DNA reads TGTGCCAGCCAGACAGGGAACGGAAACACCATATATTTT.

The chain has TRBV6-5 and TRBJ1-6, with no clear D. CDR1 MNHEY and CDR2 SVGAGI come from the germline V gene. V was shortened by 10 bases and J by 11 bases, with 18 bases between the two germline ends. There are 13 residues in the CDR3. The CDR3 DNA follows: TGTGCCACTTTAGACGGAGCGAGGACACCCCTCCACTTT. It encodes CATLDGARTPLHF.

This clone occurred once. The V gene is TRBV14, the J gene TRBJ2-4, with TRBD1 matching 7 bases. CDR1 is SGHDN and CDR2 is FVKESK in the germline V gene. V gave up 0 bases and J gave up 1 base; unmatched junction bases: 6. The CDR3 runs to 17 residues. The DNA of the CDR3 is TGTGCCAGCAGCCAAGACAGGGGGTTGCGGGCCAAAAACATTCAGTACTTC. It encodes CASSQDRGLRAKNIQYF.

The J gene is TRBJ1-6, the V gene TRBV3-1 (or the pseudogene TRBV3-2), with 8 bases matching TRBD1. V was pared by 1 base and J by 6 bases, with 2 bases of the junction left unmatched. The CDR3 is 15 residues long. Germline V lookup: CDR1 LGHDT, CDR2 YNNKEL (reference sequence). Written as DNA, the CDR3 is TGTGCCAGCAGCCAAGTTCAGGGGGCTAATTCACCCCTCCACTTT. Its translation is CASSQVQGANSPLHF.

V usage is TRBV4-2 and J usage is TRBJ1-1; TRBD1 agrees at 10 bases. The CDR3 has 15 residues. CDR1 is LGHNA, CDR2 YNFKEQ, per germline. The junction had 6 bases not matched to a gene; V was cut back by 3 bases and J by 5 bases. CDR3 residues: CASSQEGQGWTEAFF. CDR3 coding DNA: TGTGCCAGCAGCCAGGAGGGACAGGGGTGGACTGAAGCTTTCTTT.

The chain is built from TRBV2 and TRBJ1-1; D uncertain. The CDR3 totals 14 residues. Trimming cost V 5 bases and J 1 base, with 11 bases left between them. Germline CDR1 SNHLY, CDR2 FYNNEI. CDR3 sequence (DNA): TGTGCCAGCAGTCCCTTGGAGGGGAACACTGAAGCTTTCTTT. Translating it yields CASSPLEGNTEAFF.

This chain uses TRBV30 with TRBJ2-7; D not certain. The germline CDR1 and CDR2 sequences are GTSNPN and SVGIG (reference sequence). This CDR3 comprises 11 residues. Trimming stripped 2 bases from V and 6 bases from J, with 8 bases between. The CDR3 coding sequence is TGTGCCTGGAGTAAACAATCCGAGCAGTACTTC. It specifies CAWSKQSEQYF.

The chain carries TRBV30 and TRBJ2-1, with TRBD2 identical over 13 bases. Trimming at V came to 5 bases and at J to 1 base, leaving 5 bases not matched to a gene. The germline gives CDR1 GTSNPN, CDR2 SVGIG (reference sequence). The CDR3 contains 16 residues. CDR3 sequence: CAWRRLAGGSYNEQFF. For the CDR3, the DNA is TGTGCCTGGCGCCGACTAGCGGGAGGTTCCTACAATGAGCAGTTCTTC. The variable domain in full, completed from reference TRBV30 and TRBJ2-1, reads SQTIHQWPATLVQPVGSPLSLECTVEGTSNPNLYWYRQAAGRGLQLLFYSVGIGQISSEVPQNLSASRPQDRQFILSSKKLLLSDSGFYLCAWRRLAGGSYNEQFFGPGTRLTVL.

J is TRBJ2-5 and V is TRBV3-1 (or the pseudogene TRBV3-2), with 9 bases that match TRBD1. Germline V gene sequence: CDR1 LGHDT, CDR2 YNNKEL (reference sequence). After removal of 0 bases from V and 3 bases from J, the junction contained 8 bases not matched to a gene. The CDR3 has 17 residues. Here the CDR3 reads CASSQDRAGQGEETQYF. The CDR3 DNA follows: TGTGCCAGCAGCCAAGATAGAGCGGGACAGGGAGAAGAGACCCAGTACTTC.

The J gene is TRBJ1-2, the V gene TRBV5-6; no firm D call. Germline-derived CDR1 and CDR2 are SGHDT and YYEEEE. Trimming removed 4 bases at V and 2 bases at J, with 9 bases between. There are 13 residues in the CDR3. The chain's CDR3 is CASSTVVNYGYTF. For the CDR3, the DNA is TGTGCCAGCAGCACGGTTGTCAACTATGGCTACACCTTC. The whole variable domain, remainder taken from reference TRBV5-6 and TRBJ1-2, is DAGVTQSPTHLIKTRGQQVTLRCSPKSGHDTVSWYQQALGQGPQFIFQYYEEEERQRGNFPDRFSGHQFPNYSSELNVNALLLGDSALYLCASSTVVNYGYTFGSGTRLTVV.

This rearrangement joins TRBV18 to TRBJ2-5; D ambiguous. Trimming shortened V by 0 bases and J by 5 bases, and 13 bases separated the two germline ends. Germline-derived CDR1 and CDR2 are KGHSH and LQKENI. The length of the CDR3 is 15 residues. CDR3 loop: CASSPPGIRAETQYF. The DNA for the CDR3 is TGTGCCAGCTCACCACCGGGCATCCGCGCCGAGACCCAGTACTTC. The full variable domain, completed using reference TRBV18 and TRBJ2-5, is NAGVMQNPRHLVRRRGQEARLRCSPMKGHSHVYWYRQLPEEGLKFMVYLQKENIIDESGMPKERFSAEFPKEGPSILRIQQVVRGDSAAYFCASSPPGIRAETQYFGPGTRLLVL.

The gene calls are TRBV30 and TRBJ1-2, with D uncertain. Trimming took off 7 bases at V and 0 bases at J, with 21 bases between the two ends. Germline V gene lookup returns CDR1 GTSNPN and CDR2 SVGIG (reference sequence). This CDR3 is built from 16 residues. Here the CDR3 reads CASDASTSGTNYGYTF. Here the CDR3 DNA reads TGTGCCTCGGATGCCTCCACATCGGGTACTAACTATGGCTACACCTTC.

This clone has a handful of counts. This sample also contains other DNA sequences that code for the same CDR3. The chain links TRBV18 to TRBJ2-7; 7 bases line up with TRBD2. Germline CDR1 reads KGHSH; CDR2 reads LQKENI. This CDR3 spans 12 amino acids. With 2 bases clipped from V and 5 bases from J, the junction kept 0 bases outside the gene matches. The CDR3 region is CASSPAGDEQYF. In nucleotides, the CDR3 is TGTGCCAGCTCACCAGCGGGGGACGAGCAGTACTTC. The whole variable domain, remainder taken from reference TRBV18 and TRBJ2-7, is NAGVMQNPRHLVRRRGQEARLRCSPMKGHSHVYWYRQLPEEGLKFMVYLQKENIIDESGMPKERFSAEFPKEGPSILRIQQVVRGDSAAYFCASSPAGDEQYFGPGTRLTVT.

V and J are TRBV28 and TRBJ1-1, with 8 bases identical to TRBD1. The CDR3 consists of 16 residues. Germline V gene sequence: CDR1 MDHEN, CDR2 SYDVKM. Trimming took 2 bases from V and 0 from J; bases not matched to a gene: 5. CDR3 in DNA: TGTGCCAGCAGTTTAGACCCAGGGGGCCTGAACACTGAAGCTTTCTTT. Amino acid sequence: CASSLDPGGLNTEAFF.

This rearrangement joins TRBV27 to TRBJ2-7, with TRBD1 matching 9 bases. With 5 bases clipped from V and 6 bases from J, the junction kept 14 bases outside the gene matches. CDR1 is MNHEY, CDR2 SMNVEV, per germline (reference sequence). The CDR3 consists of 16 residues. CDR3 DNA: TGTGCCAGCAGTGATACGGTCCGGGACAGGGTGGCCGAGCAGTACTTC. As protein: CASSDTVRDRVAEQYF.

This clone was detected once. The J gene is TRBJ1-1, the V gene TRBV20-1, with unresolved D. Germline CDR1 DFQATT, CDR2 SNEGSKA (reference sequence). Trimming stripped 5 bases from V and 8 bases from J, with 12 bases between. This CDR3 contains 11 residues. CDR3 bases: TGCAGTGCTTCTAGAGCTGGGGAAGCTTTCTTT. Translation gives CSASRAGEAFF.

This clone was recorded a few times. The J gene is TRBJ1-4, the V gene TRBV4-3; possible D gene TRBD1, 5 bases. Germline CDR1 reads LGHNA; CDR2 reads YSLEER. Trimming took off 1 base at V and 4 bases at J, with 7 bases between the two ends. The CDR3 loop spans 14 amino acids. CDR3 sequence (DNA): TGCGCCAGCAGCCAAGGGCAGGGTAATGAAAAACTGTTTTTT. It yields the protein CASSQGQGNEKLFF.

This clone was found many times. The V call is TRBV4-3, the J call TRBJ2-1; D is possibly TRBD2 (6 bases). The CDR3 is made up of 13 amino acids. With 4 bases removed from V and 15 bases from J, the gap between germline ends came to 19 bases. Germline V gene lookup returns CDR1 LGHNA and CDR2 YSLEER. The CDR3 loop is CASSRNRDSPRFF. The CDR3 nucleotides are TGCGCCAGCAGCCGAAACCGGGACTCGCCTCGGTTCTTC.